This record looks at one T cell receptor beta chain sequence and its context. Original data processing: How many nucleated cells were present was estimated from reference gene primer amplification. Here immunoSEQ multiplex PCR was the method, and the copy in TCRdb shows in-frame clones only, minus some. V and J calls plus clone size are reproduced from that table; the DNA served to infer D and trimming. The repertoire holds about 190,000 clones, roughly 80% seen once, with under 15% in the top ten. The data stem from a study of blood T cell repertoires in COVID-19. Study-level background: Material from acute and convalescent COVID-19 was sourced from the United States, Italy and Spain. In each case, the material was cDNA or gDNA derived from T cells, B-cell-depleted T cells, or PBMCs.

Losses at the gene ends were 0 bases for V and 7 bases for J; bases not matched to a gene: 3. The CDR3 has 13 amino acids. The germline V gene encodes CDR1 LGHNA and CDR2 YNFKEQ. Source material: peripheral blood. This chain uses TRBV4-2 with TRBJ2-7; 7 nucleotides agree with TRBD1. The origin of this receptor is a woman aged 45-60 years with acute or convalescent COVID-19. As DNA, the CDR3 is TGTGCCAGCAGCCAAGACCGGACAGGTGAGCAGTACTTC. Translating it yields CASSQDRTGEQYF.